The 22 T cell receptor beta chains given below trace back to one sample, sequenced in a study of cytomegalovirus exposure and HLA in healthy donors. Primers: 60 Vbeta forward and 13 Jbeta reverse. Sequencing used immunoSEQ multiplex PCR; TCRdb keeps in-frame clones, though not all of them. The data contain about 130,000 clones, over 70% of them singletons. Sequencing input: PBMCs. These receptors all come from a woman in her thirties or forties in good health and CMV-seronegative.

The chain uses TRBV11-1 and TRBJ1-1, with D possibly TRBD1 on 6 matching bases. The CDR3 covers 14 residues. CDR1 and CDR2 (germline): SGHAT, FQDESV (reference sequence). V was cut by 2 bases and J by 0 bases, with 7 bases left in between. The CDR3 DNA reads as TGTGCCAGCAGCTTACAGGGGATGAACACTGAAGCTTTCTTT. Its translation: CASSLQGMNTEAFF.

The chain has TRBV5-1 and TRBJ2-3; 7 nucleotides line up with TRBD2. The germline V gene has CDR1 SGHRS and CDR2 YFSETQ. With V trimmed by 0 bases and J by 1 base, 5 bases remained unmatched. This CDR3 has 16 residues. The CDR3 coding sequence is TGCGCCAGCAGCTTGGGGGGCAGCGGGGGCACAGATACGCAGTATTTT. It codes for CASSLGGSGGTDTQYF.

CDR3 coding DNA: TGTGCCAGCAGTGTTCGCTCTCGGGACAGATATGGCTACACCTTC. Amino acids: CASSVRSRDRYGYTF. The J gene is TRBJ1-2, the V gene TRBV2; 7 positions agree with TRBD1. The CDR3 spans 15 residues. J lost 5 bases, V lost 4 bases, and 10 bases had no gene match. The germline gives CDR1 SNHLY, CDR2 FYNNEI.

CDR3: CASSVKSLGVADTQYF. Here the CDR3 DNA reads TGTGCCAGCAGCGTAAAATCTCTAGGGGTTGCAGATACGCAGTATTTT. The chain combines TRBV9 with TRBJ2-3, with TRBD1 as a possible D gene (5 bases). Germline CDR1 SGDLS, CDR2 YYNGEE. This CDR3 spans 16 amino acids. V lost 1 base to trimming and J lost 4 bases, with 16 bases between them. Combining the CDR3 with reference TRBV9 and TRBJ2-3 gives the whole variable domain DSGVTQTPKHLITATGQRVTLRCSPRSGDLSVYWYQQSLDQGLQFLIQYYNGEERAKGNILERFSAQQFPDLHSELNLSSLELGDSALYFCASSVKSLGVADTQYFGPGTRLTVL.

The gene calls are TRBV7-9 and TRBJ2-5, with 7 bases aligning to TRBD2. The end of the DNA fits TRBJ2-7 better, so the J call may be wrong. This CDR3 has 16 residues. Germline values: CDR1 SEHNR, CDR2 FQNEAQ (reference sequence). DNA of the CDR3: TGTGCCAGCAGCTTACGACGGGCGGGGGACTCCTACGAGCAGTACTTC. It translates to CASSLRRAGDSYEQYF.

The rearrangement joins TRBV27 to TRBJ2-5; 8 nucleotides line up with TRBD2. There are 14 residues in the CDR3. Trimming took 5 bases from V and 4 from J; bases not matched to a gene: 6. Germline assignment: CDR1 MNHEY and CDR2 SMNVEV (reference sequence). CDR3 bases: TGTGCCAGCAGTCCCAGCGGGGGTTCAGAGACCCAGTACTTC. Translated: CASSPSGGSETQYF.

The genes are TRBV29-1 and TRBJ1-5; D is unresolved. Germline V lookup: CDR1 SQVTM, CDR2 ANQGSEA. Trimming removed 4 bases at V and 5 bases at J, with 12 bases between. This CDR3 comprises 13 residues. This CDR3 is CSVGDGFDQPQHF. As DNA, the CDR3 is TGCAGCGTTGGAGACGGTTTCGATCAGCCCCAGCATTTT.

The chain has TRBV19 and TRBJ2-4; 8 bases are a match to TRBD2. V dropped 3 bases and J dropped 2; count of bases not matched to a gene: 6. The CDR3 contains 16 residues. CDR1 is LNHDA and CDR2 is SQIVND in the germline V gene (reference sequence). CDR3: CASSMSGGTTKNIQYF. The CDR3 DNA reads as TGTGCCAGTAGTATGAGCGGGGGAACGACCAAAAACATTCAGTACTTC.

The chain is built from TRBV7-2 and TRBJ1-1; perhaps TRBD1 as D (5 bases). The CDR3 runs 17 residues. CDR1 and CDR2 (germline): SGHTA, FQGNSA. V was pared by 0 bases and J by 2 bases, with 16 bases between. CDR3 in DNA: TGTGCCAGCAGCTTAGCCAAGGGACTATTAGACAACACTGAAGCTTTCTTT. Translation gives CASSLAKGLLDNTEAFF. The whole variable domain, filled in from reference TRBV7-2 and TRBJ1-1, reads GAGVSQSPSNKVTEKGKDVELRCDPISGHTALYWYRQSLGQGLEFLIYFQGNSAPDKSGLPSDRFSAERTGGSVSTLTIQRTQQEDSAVYLCASSLAKGLLDNTEAFFGQGTRLTVV.

This clone was picked up one time. The chain is built from TRBV7-2 and TRBJ2-7; D possibly corresponds to TRBD1 (6 bases). Looked up from germline, CDR1 is SGHTA and CDR2 is FQGNSA. The germline V and J ends were trimmed by 3 bases and 7 bases, with 16 bases remaining between them. The CDR3 has 14 amino acids. The CDR3: CASSFRQVPEEQYF. The CDR3 DNA follows: TGTGCCAGCAGCTTCCGACAGGTCCCTGAGGAGCAGTACTTC.

The chain uses TRBV6-5 and TRBJ2-3; no firm D call. Trimming shortened V by 6 bases and J by 4 bases, and 11 bases separated the two germline ends. Germline CDR1 reads MNHEY; CDR2 reads SVGAGI. This CDR3 is built from 13 residues. CDR3 region: CASRPTPADTQYF. Written as DNA, the CDR3 is TGTGCCAGCAGACCGACACCGGCAGATACGCAGTATTTT.

The gene calls are TRBV28 and TRBJ1-2; a possible D gene is TRBD1 (5 bases). V lost 4 bases to trimming and J lost 4 bases, with 7 bases between them. There are 12 residues in the CDR3. Germline CDR1 reads MDHEN; CDR2 reads SYDVKM. The DNA for the CDR3 is TGTGCCAGCAGTTCAGGGTCCTATGGCTACACCTTC. It yields the protein CASSSGSYGYTF.

The chain employs TRBV7-2 and TRBJ2-2, with a tentative D call TRBD2 (5 bases). V was trimmed by 4 bases and J by 6 bases, leaving 9 bases between them. The CDR3 consists of 13 residues. Germline V CDR1 and CDR2: SGHTA, FQGNSA. The CDR3 DNA reads as TGTGCCAGCAGCTCGGACTTGGCCGGGGAGCTGTTTTTT. It codes for CASSSDLAGELFF.

The chain combines TRBV7-8 with TRBJ1-4; 7 bases match TRBD1. V lost 3 bases and J lost 2; bases outside the gene matches: 3. This CDR3 contains 15 residues. In germline, CDR1 is SGHVS, CDR2 FQNEAQ. CDR3 residues: CASSFTGATNEKLFF. CDR3 nucleotides: TGTGCCAGCAGCTTCACAGGGGCGACTAATGAAAAACTGTTTTTT.

The V gene is TRBV7-6, the J gene TRBJ1-1, with TRBD1 matching 7 bases. This CDR3 has 14 residues. Unmatched junction bases numbered 3, after V lost 5 bases and J lost 0 bases. CDR1 and CDR2 from the germline V gene are SGHVS and FNYEAQ. This CDR3 reads CASSPGTVNTEAFF. The CDR3 DNA reads as TGTGCCAGCAGCCCTGGGACAGTGAACACTGAAGCTTTCTTT.

The chain has TRBV5-1 and TRBJ1-1, with unresolved D. V was clipped by 4 bases and J by 0 bases, with 10 bases between them. Germline loops: CDR1 SGHRS, CDR2 YFSETQ. This CDR3 contains 14 residues. The CDR3 protein is CASSRDGLNTEAFF. In DNA, the CDR3 is TGCGCCAGCAGCCGGGATGGGTTGAACACTGAAGCTTTCTTT.

This rearrangement joins TRBV19 to TRBJ2-7; D possibly corresponds to TRBD2 (6 bases). The ends were cut back, 5 bases at V and 2 bases at J, with 19 bases in the middle. The CDR3 covers 16 residues. Germline-derived CDR1 and CDR2 are LNHDA and SQIVND (reference sequence). The CDR3 DNA reads as TGTGCCAGTAGTGAGATATCGGGACTCCGAGCCTACGAGCAGTACTTC. This sequence encodes CASSEISGLRAYEQYF.

V is TRBV27 and J is TRBJ2-2; 10 bases are a match to TRBD1. This CDR3 comprises 14 residues. Looked up from germline, CDR1 is MNHEY and CDR2 is SMNVEV (reference sequence). V lost 8 bases, J lost 6 bases, and 6 bases stayed unmatched. The CDR3 bases are TGTGCCAGCGCCTGGGACAGGGGTGCCGGGGAGCTGTTTTTT. It yields the protein CASAWDRGAGELFF.

Here the CDR3 reads CASFDNEAFF. The CDR3 DNA reads as TGTGCCAGCTTTGACAATGAAGCTTTCTTT. V gene TRBV2 combines with J gene TRBJ1-1, with no clear D. Trimming stripped 8 bases from V and 7 bases from J, with 8 bases between. The CDR3 covers 10 residues. Germline-derived CDR1 and CDR2 are SNHLY and FYNNEI.

The genes are TRBV7-3 and TRBJ2-5; D remains ambiguous. Between the trimmed V and J ends, which lost 5 bases and 5 bases, there was a span of 12 bases. This CDR3 comprises 13 residues. Germline V gene sequence: CDR1 SGHTA, CDR2 FQGTGA. The CDR3, as DNA: TGTGCCAGCAGCCCAAGCCCCTTGGAGACCCAGTACTTC. This sequence encodes CASSPSPLETQYF.

V is TRBV7-9 and J is TRBJ1-2; 10 positions match TRBD1. Germline loops: CDR1 SEHNR, CDR2 FQNEAQ (reference sequence). V lost 4 bases to trimming and J lost 8 bases; unmatched junction nucleotides: 7. This CDR3 has 14 amino acids. The CDR3 sequence is CASSWDRGVEGYTF. The CDR3 DNA reads TGTGCCAGCAGCTGGGACAGGGGAGTCGAGGGCTACACCTTC.

This clone has more than one count but fewer than ten. This CDR3 reads CASRPPSSGSIYEQYF. The CDR3 region has the DNA TGTGCCAGCAGACCCCCCTCTAGCGGGAGTATTTACGAGCAGTACTTC. The chain employs TRBV6-6 and TRBJ2-7, with TRBD2 matching over 10 bases. V lost 6 bases, J lost 4 bases, and 12 bases stayed unmatched. The CDR3 runs 16 residues. Germline V lookup: CDR1 MNHNY, CDR2 SVGAGI (reference sequence).